This T cell receptor beta chain emerged from a study of response to subunit inactivated influenza vaccine. Notes on this clonotype: A much larger clone differs by one base, so this may be a read error.

CDR1 and CDR2 from the germline V gene are DFQATT and SNEGSKA (reference sequence). V was pared by 2 bases and J by 1 base, with 9 bases between. The CDR3 is 13 residues long. TCRdb independently ran MiXCR on the RT-PCR reads; one entry per CDR3 protein. The table shows about 620,000 distinct CDR3 sequences, with about 11% occurring only once. These data were also reused for a study on T cells expressing NK-cell markers. From that second work: Template switching by 5'RACE with UMIs generated the TCR beta cDNA.

V usage is TRBV20-1 and J usage is TRBJ2-7; unclear D gene. Source: PBMCs from blood, taken on the day of vaccination. This receptor was identified in a man aged 50-60 years who received an inactivated influenza vaccine. The CDR3 nucleotides read TGCAGTGCTAGAAACACGCGGTCCTACGAGCAGTACTTC. This codes for CSARNTRSYEQYF.